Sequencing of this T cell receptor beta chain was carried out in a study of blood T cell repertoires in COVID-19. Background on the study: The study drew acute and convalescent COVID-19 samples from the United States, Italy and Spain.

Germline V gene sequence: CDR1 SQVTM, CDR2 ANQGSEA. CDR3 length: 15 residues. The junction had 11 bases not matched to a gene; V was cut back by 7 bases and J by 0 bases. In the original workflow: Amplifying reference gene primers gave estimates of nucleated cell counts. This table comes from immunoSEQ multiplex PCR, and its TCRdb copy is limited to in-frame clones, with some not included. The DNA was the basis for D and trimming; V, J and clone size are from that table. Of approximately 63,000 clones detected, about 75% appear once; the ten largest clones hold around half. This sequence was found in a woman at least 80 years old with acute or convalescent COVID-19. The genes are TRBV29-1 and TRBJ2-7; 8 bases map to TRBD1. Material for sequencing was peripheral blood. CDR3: CSEWEQGEISYEQYF. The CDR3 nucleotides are TGCAGCGAGTGGGAACAGGGGGAGATCTCCTACGAGCAGTACTTC.